This T cell receptor (beta chain) was obtained from a study of blood T cell repertoires in COVID-19. Germline assignment: CDR1 SGHNT and CDR2 YYREEE (reference sequence). This CDR3 contains 15 residues. V lost 4 bases and J lost 5; bases outside the gene matches: 7. Produced via immunoSEQ multiplex PCR; TCRdb's table is partial and in-frame only. The data show tens of thousands of clones, 65% to 90% seen once. The receptor was isolated from a woman at least 80 years old with acute or convalescent COVID-19. V gene TRBV5-4 combines with J gene TRBJ2-1; 9 bases are a match to TRBD1. The material sequenced was peripheral blood. DNA of the CDR3: TGTGCCAGCAGCCGAAGGGACAGGGTAGACAATGAGCAGTTCTTC. Translated: CASSRRDRVDNEQFF.